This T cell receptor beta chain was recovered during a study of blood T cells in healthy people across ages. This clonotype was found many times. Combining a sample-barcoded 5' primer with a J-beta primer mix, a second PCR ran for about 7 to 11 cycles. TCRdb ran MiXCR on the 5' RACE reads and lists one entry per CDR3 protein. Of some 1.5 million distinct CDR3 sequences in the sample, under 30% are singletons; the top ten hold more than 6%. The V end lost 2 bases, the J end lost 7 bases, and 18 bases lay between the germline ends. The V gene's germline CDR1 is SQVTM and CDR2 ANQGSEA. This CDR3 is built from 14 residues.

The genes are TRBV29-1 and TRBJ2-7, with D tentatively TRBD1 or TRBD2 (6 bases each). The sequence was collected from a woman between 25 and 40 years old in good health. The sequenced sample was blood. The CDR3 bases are TGCAGCGTTGAATTACTAGCAGGTACAGGGGAGCAGTACTTC. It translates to CSVELLAGTGEQYF.